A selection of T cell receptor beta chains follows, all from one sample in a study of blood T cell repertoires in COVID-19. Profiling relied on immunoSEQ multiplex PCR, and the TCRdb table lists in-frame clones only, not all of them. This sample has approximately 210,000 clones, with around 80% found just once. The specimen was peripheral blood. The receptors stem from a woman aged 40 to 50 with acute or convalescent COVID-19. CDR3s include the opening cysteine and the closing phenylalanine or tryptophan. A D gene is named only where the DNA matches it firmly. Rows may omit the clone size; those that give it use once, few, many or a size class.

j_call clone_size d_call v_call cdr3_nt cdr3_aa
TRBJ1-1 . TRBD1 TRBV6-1 TGTGCCAGCAGTGAACTCAGGGGACAGGTGAGCATGAACACTGAAGCTTTCTTT CASSELRGQVSMNTEAFF
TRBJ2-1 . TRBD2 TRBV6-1 TGTGCCAGCAGTGAATTCCCTAGCGGGGGGGCCTCCTACAATGAGCAGTTCTTC CASSEFPSGGASYNEQFF
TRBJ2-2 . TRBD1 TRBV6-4 TGTGCCAGCAGGGGACAGGACACCGGGGAGCTGTTTTTT CASRGQDTGELFF
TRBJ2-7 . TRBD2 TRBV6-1 TGTGCCAGCAGTGAAGTGGGGACTAGCGGGAGCCACGAGCAGTACTTC CASSEVGTSGSHEQYF
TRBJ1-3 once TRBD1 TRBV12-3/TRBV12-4 TGTGCCAGCAGTACAGGGGGGAGGAACACCATATATTTT CASSTGGRNTIYF
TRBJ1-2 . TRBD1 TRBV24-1 TGTGCCACCAGTGCCCAGGGACAGGGAAACTATGGCTACACCTTC CATSAQGQGNYGYTF
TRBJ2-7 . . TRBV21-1 TGTGCCAGCAGCCCCTTCTCCTACGAGCAGTACTTC CASSPFSYEQYF
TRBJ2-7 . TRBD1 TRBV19 TGTGCCAGTAGCCCGGGACAGGGGTTCGAGCAGTACTTC CASSPGQGFEQYF
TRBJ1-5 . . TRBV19 TGTGCCAGTAGTGTCTTGAGACAGCCCCAGCATTTT CASSVLRQPQHF
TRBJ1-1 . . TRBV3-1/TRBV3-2 TGTGCCAGCAGCCAAGATCTGAGGGCCCTGAACACTGAAGCTTTCTTT CASSQDLRALNTEAFF
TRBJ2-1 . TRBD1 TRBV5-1 TGCGCCAGCAGCTTGGGCTCCGGGACAGGATTCTCCTACAATGAGCAGTTCTTC CASSLGSGTGFSYNEQFF
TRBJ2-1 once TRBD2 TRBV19 TGTGCCAGTAGTATTCGGACTAGCGGGAGGGTAGGTGAGCAGTTCTTC CASSIRTSGRVGEQFF
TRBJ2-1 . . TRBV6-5 TGTGCCAGCAGTTACGGGGGCTTCAACAATGAGCAGTTCTTC CASSYGGFNNEQFF
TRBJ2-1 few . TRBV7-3 TGTGCCAGCAGTTCTACCGGGACAAACTTTAATGAGCAGTTCTTC CASSSTGTNFNEQFF
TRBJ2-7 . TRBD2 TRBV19 TGTGCCAGTAGTACTACACCTAGCGGGAGCTCCTACGAGCAGTACTTC CASSTTPSGSSYEQYF
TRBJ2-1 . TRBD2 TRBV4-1 TGCGCCAGCAGCCAAGCCTGGACTAGCGGGGTTTACAATGAGCAGTTCTTC CASSQAWTSGVYNEQFF
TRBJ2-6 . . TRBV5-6 TGTGCCAGCAGCTTTGGGGCAGGCTCTGGGGCCAACGTCCTGACTTTC CASSFGAGSGANVLTF
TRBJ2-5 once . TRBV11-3 TGTGCCAGCAGCCCGGATGGCGGGGAGACCCAGTACTTC CASSPDGGETQYF
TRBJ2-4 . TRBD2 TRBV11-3 TGTGCCAGCAGCCATGGGAGGGGCATTCAGTACTTC CASSHGRGIQYF
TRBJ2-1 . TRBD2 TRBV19 TGTGCCAGTAGTCTTAGCGGGAGCTATATAAATGAGCAGTTCTTC CASSLSGSYINEQFF
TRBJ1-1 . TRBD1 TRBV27 TGTGCCAGCAGTGTACAGGGGAGCGTAGGTCGAGGAACTGAAGCTTTCTTT CASSVQGSVGRGTEAFF
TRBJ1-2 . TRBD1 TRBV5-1 TGCGCCAGCAGCGTGGGGCAGGGGGCTTGGGGCTACACCTTC CASSVGQGAWGYTF
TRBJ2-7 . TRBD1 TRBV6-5 TGTGCCACACGCCCGGTTACAGGGGTAGGCGAGCAGTACTTC CATRPVTGVGEQYF
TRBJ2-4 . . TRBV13 TGTGCCAGCAGCTTAACCCGGGTTCCAGAAAACATTCAGTACTTC CASSLTRVPENIQYF
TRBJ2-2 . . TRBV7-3 TGTGCATCGGGACAAAGGGACACCGGGGAGCTGTTTTTT CASGQRDTGELFF
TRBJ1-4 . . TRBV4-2 TGTGCCAGCACTGGCGGGGGCTCGGATGAAAAACTGTTTTTT CASTGGGSDEKLFF
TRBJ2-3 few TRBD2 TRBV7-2 TGTGCCAGCAGCTCTACTAGCGCCGCAGATACGCAGTATTTT CASSSTSAADTQYF
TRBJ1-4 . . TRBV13 TGTGCCAGCAGCTCTCGGGGGGCTCCTGAAAAACTGTTTTTT CASSSRGAPEKLFF